The 4 T cell receptor beta chains below all came from one sample that was sequenced in a study of blood T cell repertoires in COVID-19. Only in-frame clones appear in the TCRdb table, and some are missing; sequencing was by immunoSEQ multiplex PCR. The repertoire holds 150,000 or so clones, 75% to 85% seen once, with less than 6% in the top ten. The sequencing sample was made of PBMCs or T cells enriched from blood (not recorded which). The receptors originated from a man aged 40-55 years who had recovered from COVID-19.

The rearrangement links TRBV21-1 to TRBJ2-1; no check of the table's D call, TRBD2, against the DNA was made. TRBV21-1 is marked as a pseudogene. This CDR3 is 12 amino acids long. The CDR3 region is CSSGDTYNEQFF. CDR3 in DNA: TGCTCTAGCGGCGATACCTACAATGAGCAGTTCTTC.

V usage is TRBV30 and J usage is TRBJ1-3; 7 bases are shared with TRBD1. Trimming removed 7 bases from V and 3 bases from J; junction bases left unmatched: 9. Germline V gives CDR1 GTSNPN, CDR2 SVGIG (reference sequence). CDR3 length: 14 residues. The CDR3 loop is CALGEGGYGNTIYF. In nucleotides, the CDR3 is TGTGCCTTGGGGGAAGGGGGCTATGGAAACACCATATATTTT.

V gene TRBV3-1 (or the pseudogene TRBV3-2) combines with J gene TRBJ2-6; no clear D. This CDR3 comprises 17 residues. Germline V lookup: CDR1 LGHDT, CDR2 YNNKEL (reference sequence). V was shortened by 2 bases and J by 2 bases, with 13 bases between the two germline ends. CDR3 amino acids: CASSQPPLAPGANVLTF. Here the CDR3 DNA reads TGTGCCAGCAGCCAACCCCCGTTAGCCCCTGGGGCCAACGTCCTGACTTTC.

The chain employs TRBV24-1 and TRBJ1-2; tentative D call: TRBD1 (5 bases). In germline, CDR1 is KGHDR, CDR2 SFDVKD. The CDR3 contains 15 residues. Trimming cost V 5 bases and J 0 bases, with 12 bases left between them. DNA of the CDR3: TGTGCCACCAGTGCCTCGACAGAAGCTAACTATGGCTACACCTTC. This translates into CATSASTEANYGYTF.